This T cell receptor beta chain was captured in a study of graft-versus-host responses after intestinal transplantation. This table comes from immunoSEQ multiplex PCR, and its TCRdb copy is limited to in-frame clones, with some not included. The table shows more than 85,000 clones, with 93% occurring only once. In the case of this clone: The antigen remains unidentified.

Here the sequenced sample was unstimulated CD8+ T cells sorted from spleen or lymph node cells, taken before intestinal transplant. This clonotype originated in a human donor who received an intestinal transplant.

The CDR3 DNA reads as TGTGCCAGCAGCTCCGGGAGCAATCAGCCCCAGCATTTT. It is translated as CASSSGSNQPQHF. The chain carries TRBV7-9 and TRBJ1-5; no reliable D call. From germline, CDR1 is SEHNR and CDR2 FQNEAQ (reference sequence). Between the trimmed V and J ends, which lost 4 bases and 1 base, there was a span of 5 bases. The CDR3 totals 13 residues.